This T cell receptor beta chain was identified in a study of long-term antiretroviral therapy in people with HIV. Researchers report immunoSEQ v3.0 was run at survey level. Only in-frame clones appear in the TCRdb table, and some are missing; sequencing was by immunoSEQ multiplex PCR. The sample lists around 20,000 clones, less than 85% occurring once. Per germline, CDR1 MDHEN and CDR2 SYDVKM. V was pared by 4 bases and J by 0 bases, with 8 bases between. The CDR3 loop spans 14 amino acids. The gene calls are TRBV28 and TRBJ2-3; D uncertain. The sequencing here drew on unsorted PBMCs, taken 0.9 years after starting antiretroviral therapy. This receptor was identified in a man younger than 30 with HIV. The CDR3 coding sequence is TGTGCCAGCAGTTCGGGCACCAGCACAGATACGCAGTATTTT. This gives the protein CASSSGTSTDTQYF. The full variable domain, in which reference TRBV28 and TRBJ2-3 provide the parts outside the CDR3, is DVKVTQSSRYLVKRTGEKVFLECVQDMDHENMFWYRQDPGLGLRLIYFSYDVKMKEKGDIPEGYSVSREKKERFSLILESASTNQTSMYLCASSSGTSTDTQYFGPGTRLTVL.